This T cell receptor beta chain was identified during a study of T cell responses to AZD1222 COVID-19 vaccine. Study findings and constraints: White British ancestry dominated among donors, who included more females, and clonal diversity was possibly underestimated. Spike-specific TCR breadth and depth went up after people got two AZD1222 doses. Researchers report vaccine-associated CD4 TCRs spanning spike, with dominance at 160-218 and 743-854. Repertoire collection took place solely once the T cell response had peaked.

With 4 bases removed from V and 0 bases from J, the gap between germline ends came to 11 bases. CDR1 SGHRS and CDR2 YFSETQ come from the germline V gene. The CDR3 sequence is 14 residues long. The method was immunoSEQ multiplex PCR; TCRdb's version includes in-frame clones alone and lacks a portion of them. In the table there are some 140,000 clones, about 88% of which are singletons. Concerning this clone itself: What it binds is not known.

The chain links TRBV5-1 to TRBJ2-7; no clear D. The TCR originated in an adult in good health. This material consisted of peripheral blood, taken on day 0 of AZD1222 vaccination. The CDR3 region is CASSGEYSSYEQYF. CDR3 coding DNA: TGCGCCAGCAGCGGGGAATACAGCTCCTACGAGCAGTACTTC.